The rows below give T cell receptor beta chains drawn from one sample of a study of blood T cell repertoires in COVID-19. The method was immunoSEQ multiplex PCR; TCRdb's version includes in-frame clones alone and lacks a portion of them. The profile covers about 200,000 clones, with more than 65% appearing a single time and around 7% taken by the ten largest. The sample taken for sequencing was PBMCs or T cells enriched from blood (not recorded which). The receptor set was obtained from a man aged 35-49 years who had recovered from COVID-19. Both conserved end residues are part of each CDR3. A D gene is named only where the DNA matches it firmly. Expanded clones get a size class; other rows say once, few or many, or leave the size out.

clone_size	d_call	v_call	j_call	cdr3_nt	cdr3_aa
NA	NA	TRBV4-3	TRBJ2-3	TGCGCCAGCAGCCAAGATAGCGCCCGCGGGACTAGCACAGATACGCAGTATTTT	CASSQDSARGTSTDTQYF
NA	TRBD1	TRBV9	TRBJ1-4	TGTGCCAGCAGTGGTACAGGGGATTGGGAAAAACTGTTTTTT	CASSGTGDWEKLFF
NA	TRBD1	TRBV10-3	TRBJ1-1	TGTGCCATCAGTGGAGACAGGGTAACTGAAGCTTTCTTT	CAISGDRVTEAFF
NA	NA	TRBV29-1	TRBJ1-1	TGCAGCGTTGAAGATTTCGTCTACGAGAACACTGAAGCTTTCTTT	CSVEDFVYENTEAFF
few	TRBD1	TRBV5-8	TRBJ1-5	TGTGCCAGCAGCTTGGCCGGGACAGACAAAGACCAGCATTTT	CASSLAGTDKDQHF
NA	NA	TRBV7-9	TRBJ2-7	TGTGCCAGCAGCTTGGAGGGGGCGCCCGGGCAGTACTTC	CASSLEGAPGQYF
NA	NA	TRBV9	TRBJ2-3	TGTGCCAGCAGCGTAGGTAGCGCCTCCACAGATACGCAGTATTTT	CASSVGSASTDTQYF
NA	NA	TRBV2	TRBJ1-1	TGTGCCAGCAGTTTTCAGGGGTTGAACACTGAAGCTTTCTTT	CASSFQGLNTEAFF
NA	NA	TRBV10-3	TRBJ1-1	TGTGCCATCAGTGACCAGGGGCCCTTCGGAGAAACTGAAGCTTTCTTT	CAISDQGPFGETEAFF
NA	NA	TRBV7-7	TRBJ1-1	TGTGCTAGCAGCTTTCAGGGTTGGGGGAACACTGAAGCTTTCTTT	CASSFQGWGNTEAFF
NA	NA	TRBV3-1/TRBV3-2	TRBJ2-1	TGTGCCAGCAGCCAAGTCGTGGGGGGTGAGCAGTTCTTC	CASSQVVGGEQFF
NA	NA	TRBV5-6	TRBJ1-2	TGTGCCAGCAGCTCGGAATTTCAGGGAAGTGGCTACACCTTC	CASSSEFQGSGYTF
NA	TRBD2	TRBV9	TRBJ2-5	TGTGCCAGCAGCGTAGGACGGCTAGCGGTACAAGAGACCCAGTACTTC	CASSVGRLAVQETQYF
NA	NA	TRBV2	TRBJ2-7	TGTGCCAGCAGTGGGACTGGGAGGTACGAGCAGTACTTC	CASSGTGRYEQYF
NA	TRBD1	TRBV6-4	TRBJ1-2	TGTGCCAGCAGTGACCCGGACAGGGGGCTAGGCTACACCTTC	CASSDPDRGLGYTF
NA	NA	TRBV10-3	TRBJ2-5	TGTGCCATCAGTGAGAGGAGGGAAGAGACCCAGTACTTC	CAISERREETQYF
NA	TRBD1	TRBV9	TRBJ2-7	TGTGCCAGCAGCGTAGGGTCCCGGGACAGGGGGGACGAGCAGTACTTC	CASSVGSRDRGDEQYF
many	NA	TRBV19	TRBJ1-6	TGTGCCAGTAGTATAAATAGGGGCAATTCACCCCTCCACTTT	CASSINRGNSPLHF
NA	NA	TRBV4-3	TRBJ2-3	TGCGCCAGCAGCCAGTTAGCAACAGATACGCAGTATTTT	CASSQLATDTQYF
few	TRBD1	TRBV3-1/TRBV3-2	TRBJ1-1	TGTGCCAGCAGCCAAACAGGGGTAAGGAACACTGAAGCTTTCTTT	CASSQTGVRNTEAFF
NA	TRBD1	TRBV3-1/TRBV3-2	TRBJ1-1	TGTGCCAGCAGCCAAGCTTTCGGGACAGGGGGGGGAATCACTGAAGCTTTCTTT	CASSQAFGTGGGITEAFF
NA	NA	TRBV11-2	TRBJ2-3	TGTGCCAGCAGCTTAGCGGCAGGGGCAGATACGCAGTATTTT	CASSLAAGADTQYF
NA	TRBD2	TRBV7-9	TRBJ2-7	TGTGCCAGCAGCCCGGACGGGTGGACTAGCTTAAACTTC	CASSPDGWTSLNF
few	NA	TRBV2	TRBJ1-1	TGTGCCAACATGGGTCCAGGGAACACTGAAGCTTTCTTT	CANMGPGNTEAFF